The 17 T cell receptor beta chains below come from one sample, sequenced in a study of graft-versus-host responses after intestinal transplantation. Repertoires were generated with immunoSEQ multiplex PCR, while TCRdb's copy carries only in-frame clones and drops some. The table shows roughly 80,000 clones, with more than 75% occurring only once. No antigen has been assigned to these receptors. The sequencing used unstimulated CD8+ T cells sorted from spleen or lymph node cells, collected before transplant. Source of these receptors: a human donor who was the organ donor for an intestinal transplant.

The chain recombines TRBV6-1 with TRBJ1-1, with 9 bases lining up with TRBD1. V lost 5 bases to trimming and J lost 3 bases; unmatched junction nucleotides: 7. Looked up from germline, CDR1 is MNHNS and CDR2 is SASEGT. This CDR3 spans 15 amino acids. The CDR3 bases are TGTGCCAGCAGTCAAACAGGGGGCGCGTACACTGAAGCTTTCTTT. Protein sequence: CASSQTGGAYTEAFF.

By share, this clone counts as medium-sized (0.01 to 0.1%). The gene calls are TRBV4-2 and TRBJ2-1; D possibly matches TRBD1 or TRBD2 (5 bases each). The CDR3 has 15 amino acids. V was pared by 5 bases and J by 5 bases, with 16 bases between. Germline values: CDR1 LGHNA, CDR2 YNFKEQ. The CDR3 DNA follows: TGTGCCAGCAGCTATGAAACCGGGACGCACAATGAGCAGTTCTTC. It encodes CASSYETGTHNEQFF.

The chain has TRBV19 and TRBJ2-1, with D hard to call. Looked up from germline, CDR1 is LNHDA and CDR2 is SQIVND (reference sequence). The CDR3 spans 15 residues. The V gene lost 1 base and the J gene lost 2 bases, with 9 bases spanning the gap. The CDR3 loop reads CASSIARGPYNEQFF. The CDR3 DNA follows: TGTGCCAGTAGTATAGCGCGAGGCCCCTACAATGAGCAGTTCTTC. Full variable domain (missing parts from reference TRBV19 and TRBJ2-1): DGGITQSPKYLFRKEGQNVTLSCEQNLNHDAMYWYRQDPGQGLRLIYYSQIVNDFQKGDIAEGYSVSREKKESFPLTVTSAQKNPTAFYLCASSIARGPYNEQFFGPGTRLTVL.

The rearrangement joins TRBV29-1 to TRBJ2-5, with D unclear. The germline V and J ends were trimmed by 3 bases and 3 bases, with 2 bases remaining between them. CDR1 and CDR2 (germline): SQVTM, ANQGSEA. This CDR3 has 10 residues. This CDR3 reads CSVDEETQYF. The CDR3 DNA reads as TGCAGCGTTGATGAAGAGACCCAGTACTTC.

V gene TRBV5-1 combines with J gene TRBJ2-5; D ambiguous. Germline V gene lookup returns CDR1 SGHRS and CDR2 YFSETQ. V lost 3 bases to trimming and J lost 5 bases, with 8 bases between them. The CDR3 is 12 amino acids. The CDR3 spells CASSWFEETQYF. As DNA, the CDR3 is TGCGCCAGCAGCTGGTTCGAGGAGACCCAGTACTTC. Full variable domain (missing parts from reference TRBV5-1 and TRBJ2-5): KAGVTQTPRYLIKTRGQQVTLSCSPISGHRSVSWYQQTPGQGLQFLFEYFSETQRNKGNFPGRFSGRQFSNSRSEMNVSTLELGDSALYLCASSWFEETQYFGPGTRLLVL.

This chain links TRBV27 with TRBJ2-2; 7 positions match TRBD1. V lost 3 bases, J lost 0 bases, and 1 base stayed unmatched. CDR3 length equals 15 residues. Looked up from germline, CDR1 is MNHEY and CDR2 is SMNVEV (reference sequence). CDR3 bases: TGTGCCAGCAGTTTCGGACAGGCGAACACCGGGGAGCTGTTTTTT. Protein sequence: CASSFGQANTGELFF.

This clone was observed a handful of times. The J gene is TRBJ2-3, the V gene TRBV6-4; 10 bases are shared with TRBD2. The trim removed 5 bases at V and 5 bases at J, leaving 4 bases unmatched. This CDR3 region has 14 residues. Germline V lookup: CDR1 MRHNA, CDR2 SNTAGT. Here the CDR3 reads CASSSGGAGDTQYF. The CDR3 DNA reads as TGTGCCAGCAGTAGCGGGGGGGCCGGAGATACGCAGTATTTT.

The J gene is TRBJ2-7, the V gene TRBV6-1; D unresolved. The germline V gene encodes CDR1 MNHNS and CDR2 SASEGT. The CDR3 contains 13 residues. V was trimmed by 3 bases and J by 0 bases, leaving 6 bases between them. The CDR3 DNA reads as TGTGCCAGCAGTGATTTAACCTCCTACGAGCAGTACTTC. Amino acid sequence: CASSDLTSYEQYF.

The CDR3 region is CASSFIPGGPETQYF. CDR3 DNA: TGTGCCAGCAGTTTTATTCCGGGGGGGCCAGAGACCCAGTACTTC. V usage is TRBV27 and J usage is TRBJ2-5, with 8 bases matching TRBD2. Germline CDR1 is MNHEY and CDR2 is SMNVEV (reference sequence). Losses at the gene ends were 3 bases for V and 4 bases for J; bases not matched to a gene: 7. There are 15 residues in the CDR3.

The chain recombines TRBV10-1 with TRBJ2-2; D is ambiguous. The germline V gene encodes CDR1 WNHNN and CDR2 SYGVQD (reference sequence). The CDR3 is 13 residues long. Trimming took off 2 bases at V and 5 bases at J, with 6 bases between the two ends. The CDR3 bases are TGCGCCAGCAGTGAGGGGGTGACCGGGGAGCTGTTTTTT. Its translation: CASSEGVTGELFF.

The CDR3 bases are TGTGCCAGCAGTTTATGGGACGGGAGGGTTGGAGAGCAGTACTTC. Its protein product is CASSLWDGRVGEQYF. The J gene is TRBJ2-7, the V gene TRBV27, with 8 bases lining up with TRBD2. The J segment lost 7 bases and the V segment lost 1 base, leaving 9 bases of the junction unmatched. Germline CDR1 reads MNHEY; CDR2 reads SMNVEV (reference sequence). This CDR3 has 15 amino acids.

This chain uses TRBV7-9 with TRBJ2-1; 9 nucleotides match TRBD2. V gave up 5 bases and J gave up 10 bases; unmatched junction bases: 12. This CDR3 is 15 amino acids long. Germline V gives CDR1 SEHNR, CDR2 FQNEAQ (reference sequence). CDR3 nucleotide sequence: TGTGCCAGCAGCCACCCGGGCTTTAGCGGGGGCGAGCAGTTCTTC. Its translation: CASSHPGFSGGEQFF.

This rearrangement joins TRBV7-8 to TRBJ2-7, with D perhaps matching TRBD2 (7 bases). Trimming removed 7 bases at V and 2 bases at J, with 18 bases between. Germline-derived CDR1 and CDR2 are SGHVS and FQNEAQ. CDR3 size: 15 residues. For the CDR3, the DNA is TGTGCCAGCAAGGGGGGGGATGCCCACCCCTACGAGCAGTACTTC. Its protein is CASKGGDAHPYEQYF. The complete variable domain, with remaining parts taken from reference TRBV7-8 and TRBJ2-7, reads GAGVSQSPRYKVAKRGQDVALRCDPISGHVSLFWYQQALGQGPEFLTYFQNEAQLDKSGLPSDRFFAERPEGSVSTLKIQRTQQEDSAVYLCASKGGDAHPYEQYFGPGTRLTVT.

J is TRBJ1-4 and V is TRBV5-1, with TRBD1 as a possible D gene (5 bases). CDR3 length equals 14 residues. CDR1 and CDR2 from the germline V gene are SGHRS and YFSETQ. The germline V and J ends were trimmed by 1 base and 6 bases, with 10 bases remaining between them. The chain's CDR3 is CASSLSGDHEKLFF. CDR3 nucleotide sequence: TGCGCCAGCAGCTTGAGTGGGGACCATGAAAAACTGTTTTTT.

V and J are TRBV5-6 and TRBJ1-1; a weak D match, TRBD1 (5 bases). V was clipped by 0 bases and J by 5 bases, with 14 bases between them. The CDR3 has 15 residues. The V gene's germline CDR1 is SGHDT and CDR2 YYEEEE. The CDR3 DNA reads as TGTGCCAGCAGCTTGGGATCGGGGGTTACAACTGAAGCTTTCTTT. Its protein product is CASSLGSGVTTEAFF.

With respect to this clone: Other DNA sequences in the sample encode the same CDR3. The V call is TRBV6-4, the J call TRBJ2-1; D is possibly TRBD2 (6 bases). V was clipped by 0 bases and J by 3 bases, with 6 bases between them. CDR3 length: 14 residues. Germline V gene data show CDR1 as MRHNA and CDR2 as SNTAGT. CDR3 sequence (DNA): TGTGCCAGCAGTGACTCGACTAGCTACAATGAGCAGTTCTTC. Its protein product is CASSDSTSYNEQFF.

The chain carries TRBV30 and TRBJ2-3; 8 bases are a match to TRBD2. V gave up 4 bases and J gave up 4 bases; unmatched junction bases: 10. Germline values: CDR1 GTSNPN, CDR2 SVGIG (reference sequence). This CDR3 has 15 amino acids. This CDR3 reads CAWNPTGGLADTQYF. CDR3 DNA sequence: TGTGCCTGGAACCCCACGGGGGGGCTGGCAGATACGCAGTATTTT. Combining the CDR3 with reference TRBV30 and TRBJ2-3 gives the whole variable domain SQTIHQWPATLVQPVGSPLSLECTVEGTSNPNLYWYRQAAGRGLQLLFYSVGIGQISSEVPQNLSASRPQDRQFILSSKKLLLSDSGFYLCAWNPTGGLADTQYFGPGTRLTVL.